The sample holds many counts of the clone carrying this TCR beta chain. The antigen is not known. The data belong to a study of T cells in Graves' hyperthyroidism and ophthalmopathy. Study-wide results and limits: Separation of ophthalmopathy from stable hyperthyroidism was achieved by a 13 V-J model. The model anticipated ophthalmopathy a median about six months pre-onset.

TCR beta CDR3 regions were amplified from RNA transcripts. TCR CDR3 regions were first amplified by RT-PCR with HTBI primers. TCRdb re-analysed the multiplex PCR reads in MiXCR, keeping a single row per CDR3 protein. Of about 500,000 distinct CDR3 sequences in the sample, 15% to 20% are singletons; the top ten hold about 29%. Reasons for excluding patients were uncontrolled infection, other autoimmune disease, pregnancy or lactation. The clonotype was recovered from a woman aged 25 to 39 with Graves' ophthalmopathy. Sequencing used blood.

The CDR3 reads CASSYWVPSGRARTGEQYF. The CDR3 nucleotides read TGTGCCAGCAGTTACTGGGTACCTAGCGGGAGGGCCCGGACGGGGGAGCAGTACTTC. This chain uses TRBV6-6 with TRBJ2-7; TRBD2 matches at 12 bases. V gave up 1 base and J gave up 7 bases; unmatched junction bases: 17. The CDR3 is made up of 19 amino acids. The germline V gene encodes CDR1 MNHNY and CDR2 SVGAGI (reference sequence).